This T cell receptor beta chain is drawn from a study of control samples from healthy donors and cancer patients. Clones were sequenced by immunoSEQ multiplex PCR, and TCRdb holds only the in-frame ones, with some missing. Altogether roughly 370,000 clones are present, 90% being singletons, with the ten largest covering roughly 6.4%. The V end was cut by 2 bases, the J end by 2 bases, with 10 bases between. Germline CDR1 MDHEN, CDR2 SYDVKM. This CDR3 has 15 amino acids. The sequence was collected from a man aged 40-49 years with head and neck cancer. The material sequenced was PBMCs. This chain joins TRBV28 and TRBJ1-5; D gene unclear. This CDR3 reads CASSLEGLGNQPQHF. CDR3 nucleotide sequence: TGTGCCAGCAGTTTAGAGGGCCTCGGCAATCAGCCCCAGCATTTT.